This passage covers 12 T cell receptor beta chains from one sample sequenced in a study of T-cell reconstitution after alpha-beta-depleted transplantation in children. Molecular barcoding with unique molecular identifiers was used for the TCRbeta library. TCRdb re-derived calls from the PCR reads in MiXCR, one entry per CDR3 protein. The data contain about 1,000,000 distinct CDR3 sequences, around 30% of them singletons. This specimen consisted of PBMCs, mostly from graft donor cells, obtained 360 days after TCRalphabeta/CD19-depleted stem cell transplant. The receptors stem from a boy under three years old who had a stem cell transplant for SCID, so the T cells may come from the graft donor.

V gene TRBV7-2 combines with J gene TRBJ2-3, with 8 bases fitting TRBD1. After removal of 5 bases from V and 3 bases from J, the junction contained 7 bases not matched to a gene. The CDR3 totals 15 residues. Germline values: CDR1 SGHTA, CDR2 FQGNSA. DNA of the CDR3: TGTGCCAGCAGCGGACAGGGATGGATTACAGATACGCAGTATTTT. Translation: CASSGQGWITDTQYF.

V usage is TRBV5-1 and J usage is TRBJ2-3; 7 bases are shared with TRBD2. CDR3 size: 14 residues. Germline V lookup: CDR1 SGHRS, CDR2 YFSETQ. Trimming at V came to 5 bases and at J to 6 bases, leaving 9 bases not matched to a gene. DNA for the CDR3: TGCGCCAGCAGTCCAGCGGGGTTGGGGGATACGCAGTATTTT. This codes for CASSPAGLGDTQYF.

The chain combines TRBV5-1 with TRBJ2-1, with 7 nucleotides matching TRBD2. Trimming cost V 0 bases and J 4 bases; bases outside gene matches: 7. The CDR3 is 16 amino acids. Germline assignment: CDR1 SGHRS and CDR2 YFSETQ. CDR3 sequence (DNA): TGCGCCAGCAGCTTGGGATTTGGGGAGGGGTACAATGAGCAGTTCTTC. It encodes CASSLGFGEGYNEQFF.

The chain links TRBV11-2 to TRBJ2-5, with TRBD2 matching over 11 bases. CDR3 length: 14 amino acids. The germline V gene has CDR1 SGHAT and CDR2 FQNNGV. V shed 5 bases, J shed 10 bases, and the junction held 9 bases outside the gene matches. DNA of the CDR3: TGTGCCAGCAGCCTCACCGGGACTAGCGGAAGCCAGTACTTC. Translated, it gives CASSLTGTSGSQYF.

The gene calls are TRBV6-1 and TRBJ1-1, with D possibly matching TRBD1 (6 bases). In germline, CDR1 is MNHNS, CDR2 SASEGT. This CDR3 is 14 amino acids long. V was clipped by 6 bases and J by 4 bases, with 15 bases between them. The CDR3 DNA sequence: TGTGCCAGCAGCCGAAACAGGGCTGGCACTGAAGCTTTCTTT. Protein product: CASSRNRAGTEAFF.

The rearrangement links TRBV9 to TRBJ2-5, with D possibly matching TRBD1 (6 bases). The CDR3 spans 16 residues. V lost 2 bases, J lost 4 bases, and 18 bases lay in between. Germline lookup yields CDR1 SGDLS and CDR2 YYNGEE. The CDR3 here is CASSVFGTYNGETQYF. CDR3 DNA sequence: TGTGCCAGCAGCGTCTTCGGGACATACAACGGAGAGACCCAGTACTTC.

V usage is TRBV6-1 and J usage is TRBJ1-6, with TRBD1 as a possible D gene (6 bases). CDR1 is MNHNS and CDR2 is SASEGT in the germline V gene. Trimming removed 7 bases at V and 4 bases at J, with 11 bases between. The CDR3 contains 14 residues. CDR3 amino acids: CASTGGGYNSPLHF. The CDR3 DNA follows: TGTGCCAGCACGGGGGGCGGGTATAATTCACCCCTCCACTTT.

J is TRBJ2-2 and V is TRBV6-1; 7 nucleotides agree with TRBD1. The germline CDR1 and CDR2 sequences are MNHNS and SASEGT. The trim removed 6 bases at V and 6 bases at J, leaving 7 bases unmatched. The CDR3 totals 14 residues. The CDR3 is CASRPDRVSGELFF. CDR3 coding DNA: TGTGCCAGCAGGCCCGACAGGGTATCCGGGGAGCTGTTTTTT.

This clonotype was seen a few times. This chain uses TRBV9 with TRBJ2-7; D unresolved. Germline loops: CDR1 SGDLS, CDR2 YYNGEE. This CDR3 contains 14 residues. V was shortened by 6 bases and J by 2 bases, with 15 bases between the two germline ends. CDR3 bases: TGTGCCAGCACCAATGAACGGTACCCCTACGAGCAGTACTTC. Protein: CASTNERYPYEQYF. Supplemented by reference TRBV9 and TRBJ2-7, the full variable domain reads DSGVTQTPKHLITATGQRVTLRCSPRSGDLSVYWYQQSLDQGLQFLIQYYNGEERAKGNILERFSAQQFPDLHSELNLSSLELGDSALYFCASTNERYPYEQYFGPGTRLTVT.

As regards this clonotype: One end of the junction does not line up with germline, which may come from a read error. This chain connects TRBV5-1 to TRBJ1-1; 7 nucleotides line up with TRBD1. CDR3 length: 16 amino acids. Germline V gene sequence: CDR1 SGHRS, CDR2 YFSETQ. CDR3 loop: CAISLVKGARSTEAFF. CDR3 DNA: TGCGCCATCAGCTTGGTAAAGGGGGCGCGAAGTACTGAAGCTTTCTTT.

This clonotype showed up just a few times. The chain uses TRBV20-1 and TRBJ1-1; unclear D gene. The germline V and J ends were trimmed by 1 base and 0 bases, with 9 bases remaining between them. Per the germline V gene, CDR1 is DFQATT and CDR2 is SNEGSKA (reference sequence). CDR3 length: 14 residues. The chain's CDR3 is CSARGTRMNTEAFF. As DNA, the CDR3 is TGCAGTGCTAGAGGGACGCGGATGAACACTGAAGCTTTCTTT.

This clonotype was observed a handful of times. The chain recombines TRBV18 with TRBJ2-7; tentatively, D is TRBD1 (5 bases). With 3 bases removed from V and 3 bases from J, the gap between germline ends came to 15 bases. This CDR3 is 15 amino acids long. Germline lookup yields CDR1 KGHSH and CDR2 LQKENI. The CDR3, as DNA: TGTGCCAGCTCACCGGGGCCTAGGGCAAACTACGAGCAGTACTTC. This sequence encodes CASSPGPRANYEQYF.